The rows below give T cell receptor beta chains drawn from one sample of a study of cytomegalovirus exposure and HLA in healthy donors. Assay used: immunoSEQ multiplex PCR; TCRdb lists only in-frame clones, some missing. The listing contains about 160,000 clones. The sequenced sample consisted of PBMCs. Receptors were obtained from a woman aged 55-70 years in good health and CMV-seronegative. Each CDR3 is given with its conserved first and last residue. Each record gives: CDR3 DNA, CDR3 protein, D gene, J gene, V gene. The D gene is left open where the match is weak.

cdr3_nt: TGTGCCAGCAGCCCCCTACAGGGCAATGGCTACACCTTC
cdr3_aa: CASSPLQGNGYTF
d_call: .
j_call: TRBJ1-2
v_call: TRBV11-2

cdr3_nt: TGTGCCAGCAGAGCCGGGACAAAAAACGAGCAGTACTTC
cdr3_aa: CASRAGTKNEQYF
d_call: .
j_call: TRBJ2-7
v_call: TRBV6-1

cdr3_nt: TGTGCCAGCAGCCCCAGGGCCGCGGGAGGAACAGATACGCAGTATTTT
cdr3_aa: CASSPRAAGGTDTQYF
d_call: TRBD2
j_call: TRBJ2-3
v_call: TRBV7-3

cdr3_nt: TGTGCCAGCAGTGTTAGCGGGAGCTGGGGCACAGATACGCAGTATTTT
cdr3_aa: CASSVSGSWGTDTQYF
d_call: TRBD2
j_call: TRBJ2-3
v_call: TRBV2

cdr3_nt: TGTGCCAGCAGTTCGACTAGCGGGATCTTCGATGAGCAGTTCTTC
cdr3_aa: CASSSTSGIFDEQFF
d_call: TRBD2
j_call: TRBJ2-1
v_call: TRBV6-5

cdr3_nt: TGTGCCAGCAGCTTTTTTGGTGGCAGGGGGAACACTGAAGCTTTCTTT
cdr3_aa: CASSFFGGRGNTEAFF
d_call: .
j_call: TRBJ1-1
v_call: TRBV11-1

cdr3_nt: TGTGCCAGCAGCTTAGACCTCTACGAGCAGTACTTC
cdr3_aa: CASSLDLYEQYF
d_call: .
j_call: TRBJ2-7
v_call: TRBV7-9

cdr3_nt: TGTGCCAGCAGCGTAGACAGTAATAAGAACACTGAAGCTTTCTTT
cdr3_aa: CASSVDSNKNTEAFF
d_call: .
j_call: TRBJ1-1
v_call: TRBV9

cdr3_nt: TGCAGCGTCCCTTTGGGAGCGGGCGAGCAGTACTTC
cdr3_aa: CSVPLGAGEQYF
d_call: .
j_call: TRBJ2-7
v_call: TRBV29-1

cdr3_nt: TGTGCCAGCAGCTCCAGCTCCCTAACTAGCCGACGGGACAATGAGCAGTTCTTC
cdr3_aa: CASSSSSLTSRRDNEQFF
d_call: .
j_call: TRBJ2-1
v_call: TRBV7-2

cdr3_nt: TGTGCCAGCAGCTTGGACAGGACTAATGAAAAACTGTTTTTT
cdr3_aa: CASSLDRTNEKLFF
d_call: TRBD1
j_call: TRBJ1-4
v_call: TRBV7-2

cdr3_nt: TGTGCCAGCAGTGAACCCGGGACATATGGCTACACCTTC
cdr3_aa: CASSEPGTYGYTF
d_call: .
j_call: TRBJ1-2
v_call: TRBV6-1

cdr3_nt: TGTGCCAGCAGCCAATCCTACCAGGGGTACGAGCAGTACTTC
cdr3_aa: CASSQSYQGYEQYF
d_call: .
j_call: TRBJ2-7
v_call: TRBV16

cdr3_nt: TGTGCCAGCACCCGACAGGGTGTAGAGACCCAGTACTTC
cdr3_aa: CASTRQGVETQYF
d_call: TRBD1
j_call: TRBJ2-5
v_call: TRBV6-5

cdr3_nt: TGTGCCAGCAGCTCCGCTAGCGGGAACCCCGCCGGGGAGCTGTTTTTT
cdr3_aa: CASSSASGNPAGELFF
d_call: TRBD2
j_call: TRBJ2-2
v_call: TRBV7-9

cdr3_nt: TGCGCCAGCAGCTCTCAGGGGAGTTTGAACGAGCAGTACTTC
cdr3_aa: CASSSQGSLNEQYF
d_call: .
j_call: TRBJ2-7
v_call: TRBV5-1

cdr3_nt: TGTGCCAGCAGCTTAGAGGTGGGACAGGGGGCGCGAGAGCAGTTCTTC
cdr3_aa: CASSLEVGQGAREQFF
d_call: TRBD1
j_call: TRBJ2-1
v_call: TRBV7-9

cdr3_nt: TGCGCCAGCAGCCCCGACAGGGGAAATTCACCCCTCCACTTT
cdr3_aa: CASSPDRGNSPLHF
d_call: TRBD1
j_call: TRBJ1-6
v_call: TRBV5-1

cdr3_nt: TGTGCCAGCAGCCCCGGGGTGGGCATGAACACTGAAGCTTTCTTT
cdr3_aa: CASSPGVGMNTEAFF
d_call: .
j_call: TRBJ1-1
v_call: TRBV7-2

cdr3_nt: TGTGCCAGCAGCTCCTGGACAGGAAGCTCCTACAATGAGCAGTTCTTC
cdr3_aa: CASSSWTGSSYNEQFF
d_call: TRBD1
j_call: TRBJ2-1
v_call: TRBV7-3

cdr3_nt: TGTGCCAGCGGGACAGGTAAAGCTGGAAACACCATATATTTT
cdr3_aa: CASGTGKAGNTIYF
d_call: TRBD1
j_call: TRBJ1-3
v_call: TRBV6-6

cdr3_nt: TGTGCCAGCAGCCCATGGGGCATCCAGAACACCGGGGAGCTGTTTTTT
cdr3_aa: CASSPWGIQNTGELFF
d_call: .
j_call: TRBJ2-2
v_call: TRBV5-6

cdr3_nt: TGCGCCAGCAGCTTTCCCGGGCAAGAGACCCAGTACTTC
cdr3_aa: CASSFPGQETQYF
d_call: .
j_call: TRBJ2-5
v_call: TRBV5-1

cdr3_nt: TGCAGCGTTGGGGGACAGGGATCGGTGAACACTGAAGCTTTCTTT
cdr3_aa: CSVGGQGSVNTEAFF
d_call: TRBD1
j_call: TRBJ1-1
v_call: TRBV29-1

cdr3_nt: TGTGCCATGGGACTCCAGGGGACCCAGTACTTC
cdr3_aa: CAMGLQGTQYF
d_call: .
j_call: TRBJ2-5
v_call: TRBV10-3

cdr3_nt: TGTGCCAGTAGTATTCCAAGGACAGACCGACGGGGAAATTCACCCCTCCACTTT
cdr3_aa: CASSIPRTDRRGNSPLHF
d_call: .
j_call: TRBJ1-6
v_call: TRBV19

cdr3_nt: TGTGCCAGCAGTGAATTTGGGACAGGCTATGGCTACACCTTC
cdr3_aa: CASSEFGTGYGYTF
d_call: TRBD1
j_call: TRBJ1-2
v_call: TRBV25-1

cdr3_nt: TGTGCCACCCAGGGACTAGCGAGTTGGGAGACCCAGTACTTC
cdr3_aa: CATQGLASWETQYF
d_call: TRBD2
j_call: TRBJ2-5
v_call: TRBV10-3

cdr3_nt: TGCGCCAGCAGCTCACCCGGGACAGGGAACTATGGCTACACCTTC
cdr3_aa: CASSSPGTGNYGYTF
d_call: TRBD1
j_call: TRBJ1-2
v_call: TRBV5-1

cdr3_nt: TGTGCCAGCAGCTTAGGTCAGGGGGCCTACGAGCAGTACTTC
cdr3_aa: CASSLGQGAYEQYF
d_call: TRBD1
j_call: TRBJ2-7
v_call: TRBV7-3

cdr3_nt: TGTGCCAGCAGTGAGGGACTTAACTACGAGCAGTACTTC
cdr3_aa: CASSEGLNYEQYF
d_call: .
j_call: TRBJ2-7
v_call: TRBV2

cdr3_nt: TGTGCCAGCAGCCGCTCTTCAGACGAGCAGTACTTC
cdr3_aa: CASSRSSDEQYF
d_call: .
j_call: TRBJ2-7
v_call: TRBV7-9

cdr3_nt: TGTGCCAGCAGTTCTAGCGGGACAGGGGTAGAAAAACTGTTTTTT
cdr3_aa: CASSSSGTGVEKLFF
d_call: TRBD1
j_call: TRBJ1-4
v_call: TRBV6-6

cdr3_nt: TGTGCCGGCCAGGGGACACTTTACGATGAGCAGTTCTTC
cdr3_aa: CAGQGTLYDEQFF
d_call: .
j_call: TRBJ2-1
v_call: TRBV2

cdr3_nt: TGTGCCAGCAGCTTAGCGGGGACAGGTCTGGAGACCCAGTACTTC
cdr3_aa: CASSLAGTGLETQYF
d_call: TRBD1
j_call: TRBJ2-5
v_call: TRBV7-9

cdr3_nt: TGTGCTAGTGGTTTGGGGGGAGAGGGCTCCTACAATGAGCAGTTCTTC
cdr3_aa: CASGLGGEGSYNEQFF
d_call: .
j_call: TRBJ2-1
v_call: TRBV12-5

cdr3_nt: TGCGCCAGCAGCCAAGATCTAGCGGGGGGGCTGGACGGGGAGCTGTTTTTT
cdr3_aa: CASSQDLAGGLDGELFF
d_call: TRBD2
j_call: TRBJ2-2
v_call: TRBV4-1

cdr3_nt: TGTGCCAGCAGCCCTAGGACTAGCGGGGACTACAATGAGCAGTTCTTC
cdr3_aa: CASSPRTSGDYNEQFF
d_call: TRBD2
j_call: TRBJ2-1
v_call: TRBV4-2

cdr3_nt: TGTGCCAGCAGCTTGACTAGCGGGAGGGCCACGGACTTC
cdr3_aa: CASSLTSGRATDF
d_call: TRBD2
j_call: TRBJ2-7
v_call: TRBV7-3

cdr3_nt: TGTGCCAGCAGCTTAGCCCCAGGTATCCTTGGAACTGAAGCTTTCTTT
cdr3_aa: CASSLAPGILGTEAFF
d_call: .
j_call: TRBJ1-1
v_call: TRBV7-6

cdr3_nt: TGTGCCTGGAGTGTACTAGCGGGAGGGTCAGATACGCAGTATTTT
cdr3_aa: CAWSVLAGGSDTQYF
d_call: TRBD2
j_call: TRBJ2-3
v_call: TRBV30

cdr3_nt: TGTGCCAGCAATCCCTGGGAGGGCTACGAGCAGTACTTC
cdr3_aa: CASNPWEGYEQYF
d_call: TRBD2
j_call: TRBJ2-7
v_call: TRBV2

cdr3_nt: TGTGCCAGTAGTCAGGTTTTGAACACTGAAGCTTTCTTT
cdr3_aa: CASSQVLNTEAFF
d_call: .
j_call: TRBJ1-1
v_call: TRBV19

cdr3_nt: TGTGCCAGCAGCCAGCGCACCGGGGAGCTGTTTTTT
cdr3_aa: CASSQRTGELFF
d_call: .
j_call: TRBJ2-2
v_call: TRBV9

cdr3_nt: TGTGCCAGCAGTGGTGGGGACTCATCCTATGGCTACACCTTC
cdr3_aa: CASSGGDSSYGYTF
d_call: .
j_call: TRBJ1-2
v_call: TRBV6-1

cdr3_nt: TGTGCCAGCAGCTCCAGAGGGAGGGCTACCATGAACACTGAAGCTTTCTTT
cdr3_aa: CASSSRGRATMNTEAFF
d_call: .
j_call: TRBJ1-1
v_call: TRBV7-9

cdr3_nt: TGTGCCAGCAGCTTAGGGCGCCCAGGGAATTCACCCCTCCACTTT
cdr3_aa: CASSLGRPGNSPLHF
d_call: .
j_call: TRBJ1-6
v_call: TRBV7-3

cdr3_nt: TGTGCCAGCAGTCCGGGACAGGGGGCGTACGAGCAGTACTTC
cdr3_aa: CASSPGQGAYEQYF
d_call: TRBD1
j_call: TRBJ2-7
v_call: TRBV7-3

cdr3_nt: TGCGCCAGCAGCCCCTCAGGCGGGAGGGGCACCGGGGAGCTGTTTTTT
cdr3_aa: CASSPSGGRGTGELFF
d_call: TRBD2
j_call: TRBJ2-2
v_call: TRBV4-1

cdr3_nt: TGTGCCAGTAGTCTACTAGCGGCCTACAATGAGCAGTTCTTC
cdr3_aa: CASSLLAAYNEQFF
d_call: TRBD2
j_call: TRBJ2-1
v_call: TRBV19

cdr3_nt: TGTGCCAGCAGCTCCCACGGCGGGAGGCCCGGGGCGCTCTTC
cdr3_aa: CASSSHGGRPGALF
d_call: TRBD2
j_call: TRBJ2-1
v_call: TRBV4-2

cdr3_nt: TGTGCCAGTAGTCCGGACACAGGTCCTGAAGCTTTCTTT
cdr3_aa: CASSPDTGPEAFF
d_call: .
j_call: TRBJ1-1
v_call: TRBV19

cdr3_nt: TGTGCCAGCAGTGAATCCACCCCGGGACAGCGATCCTACACCTTC
cdr3_aa: CASSESTPGQRSYTF
d_call: TRBD1
j_call: TRBJ1-2
v_call: TRBV25-1

cdr3_nt: TGTGCCAGCAGCCAAGATATGAGTTACACTGAAGCTTTCTTT
cdr3_aa: CASSQDMSYTEAFF
d_call: .
j_call: TRBJ1-1
v_call: TRBV14

cdr3_nt: TGTGCCAGCAGCTTGGGCGATCGGGAGCAGTACTTC
cdr3_aa: CASSLGDREQYF
d_call: .
j_call: TRBJ2-7
v_call: TRBV7-9

cdr3_nt: TGTGCCTGGAAGGTTGCGGGAGGTGGGGCCAACGTCCTGACTTTC
cdr3_aa: CAWKVAGGGANVLTF
d_call: TRBD2
j_call: TRBJ2-6
v_call: TRBV30

cdr3_nt: TGTGCCAGCAGTTTATCGGGGACTAGCACCTACAATGAGCAGTTCTTC
cdr3_aa: CASSLSGTSTYNEQFF
d_call: TRBD2
j_call: TRBJ2-1
v_call: TRBV6-5

cdr3_nt: TGTGCCAGCAGGCCCGGACTAGCGGGGGTCGCCTACGAGCAGTACTTC
cdr3_aa: CASRPGLAGVAYEQYF
d_call: TRBD2
j_call: TRBJ2-7
v_call: TRBV5-4

cdr3_nt: TGTGCCAGCAGTGAAGCGCTTCCTAGCGGACACAATGAGCAGTTCTTC
cdr3_aa: CASSEALPSGHNEQFF
d_call: TRBD2
j_call: TRBJ2-1
v_call: TRBV2